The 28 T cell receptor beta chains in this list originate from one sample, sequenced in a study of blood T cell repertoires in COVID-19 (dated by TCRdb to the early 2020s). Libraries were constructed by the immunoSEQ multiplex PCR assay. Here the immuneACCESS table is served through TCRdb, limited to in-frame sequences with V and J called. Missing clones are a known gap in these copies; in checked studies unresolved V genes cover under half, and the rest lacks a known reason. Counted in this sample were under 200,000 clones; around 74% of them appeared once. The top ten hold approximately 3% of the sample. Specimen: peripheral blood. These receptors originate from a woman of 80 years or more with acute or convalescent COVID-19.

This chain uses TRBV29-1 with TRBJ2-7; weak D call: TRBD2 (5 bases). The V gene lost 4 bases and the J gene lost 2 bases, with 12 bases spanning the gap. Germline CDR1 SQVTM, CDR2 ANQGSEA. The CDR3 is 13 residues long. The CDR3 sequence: CSVGEGSTYEQYF. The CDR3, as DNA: TGCAGCGTTGGAGAGGGCAGCACCTACGAGCAGTACTTC.

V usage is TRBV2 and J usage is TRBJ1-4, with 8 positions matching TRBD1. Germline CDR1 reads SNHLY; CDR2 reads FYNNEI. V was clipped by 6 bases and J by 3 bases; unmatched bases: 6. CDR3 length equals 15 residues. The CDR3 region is CASSYQGAANEKLFF. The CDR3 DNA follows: TGTGCCAGCAGCTACCAGGGGGCGGCTAATGAAAAACTGTTTTTT.

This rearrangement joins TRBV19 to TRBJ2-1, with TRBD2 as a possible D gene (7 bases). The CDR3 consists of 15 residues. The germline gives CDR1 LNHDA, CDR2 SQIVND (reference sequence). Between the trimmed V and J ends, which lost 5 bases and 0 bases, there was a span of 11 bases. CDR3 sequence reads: CASSPRGGSYNEQFF. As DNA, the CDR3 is TGTGCCAGTAGTCCGAGGGGGGGCTCCTACAATGAGCAGTTCTTC.

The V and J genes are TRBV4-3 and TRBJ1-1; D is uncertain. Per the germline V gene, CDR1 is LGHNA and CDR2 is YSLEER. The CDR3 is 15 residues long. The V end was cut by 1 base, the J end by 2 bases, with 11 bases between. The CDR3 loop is CASSQGPESNTEAFF. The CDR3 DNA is TGCGCCAGCAGCCAAGGCCCCGAGTCCAACACTGAAGCTTTCTTT.

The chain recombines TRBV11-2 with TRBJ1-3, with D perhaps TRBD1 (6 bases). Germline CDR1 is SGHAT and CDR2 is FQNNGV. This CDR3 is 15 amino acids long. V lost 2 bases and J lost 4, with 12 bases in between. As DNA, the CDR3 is TGTGCCAGCAGCTTAATGGGGGCCAGGGGAAACACCATATATTTT. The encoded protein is CASSLMGARGNTIYF.

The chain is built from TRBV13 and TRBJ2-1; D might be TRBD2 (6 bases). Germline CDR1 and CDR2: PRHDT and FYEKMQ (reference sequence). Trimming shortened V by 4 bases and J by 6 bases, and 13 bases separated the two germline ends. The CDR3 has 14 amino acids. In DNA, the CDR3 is TGTGCCAGCAGCTCCCGTGGTAGCGGCAATGAGCAGTTCTTC. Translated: CASSSRGSGNEQFF.

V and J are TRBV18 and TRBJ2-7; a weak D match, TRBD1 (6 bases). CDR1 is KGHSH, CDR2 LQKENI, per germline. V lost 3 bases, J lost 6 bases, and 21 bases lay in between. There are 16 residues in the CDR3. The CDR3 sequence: CASSPSTGPVLSEQYF. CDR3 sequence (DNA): TGTGCCAGCTCACCCTCGACAGGACCCGTCCTTTCCGAGCAGTACTTC.

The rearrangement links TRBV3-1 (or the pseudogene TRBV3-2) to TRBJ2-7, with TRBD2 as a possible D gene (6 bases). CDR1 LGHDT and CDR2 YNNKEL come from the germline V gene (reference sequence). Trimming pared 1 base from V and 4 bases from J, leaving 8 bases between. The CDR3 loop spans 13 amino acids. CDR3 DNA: TGTGCCAGCAGCCAAGCGGGGGTTTACGAGCAGTACTTC. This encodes CASSQAGVYEQYF.

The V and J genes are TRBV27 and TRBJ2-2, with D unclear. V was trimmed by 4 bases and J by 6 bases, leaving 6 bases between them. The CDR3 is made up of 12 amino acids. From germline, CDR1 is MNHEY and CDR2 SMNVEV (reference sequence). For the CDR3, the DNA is TGTGCCAGCAGTTCCCCTCCCGGGGAGCTGTTTTTT. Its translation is CASSSPPGELFF.

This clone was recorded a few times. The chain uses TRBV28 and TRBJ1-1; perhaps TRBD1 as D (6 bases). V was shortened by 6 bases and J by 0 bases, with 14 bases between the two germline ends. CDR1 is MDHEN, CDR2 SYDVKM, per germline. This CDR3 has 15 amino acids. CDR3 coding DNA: TGTGCCAGCAGCCTGACAGGTCGGATGAACACTGAAGCTTTCTTT. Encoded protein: CASSLTGRMNTEAFF.

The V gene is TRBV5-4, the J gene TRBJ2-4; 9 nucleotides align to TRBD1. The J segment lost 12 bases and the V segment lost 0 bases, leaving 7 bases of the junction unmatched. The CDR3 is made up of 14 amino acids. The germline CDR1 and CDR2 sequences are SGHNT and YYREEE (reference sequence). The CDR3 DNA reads TGTGCCAGCAGCTTGGCCGGGACAGGGCTCAATCAGTACTTC. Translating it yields CASSLAGTGLNQYF.

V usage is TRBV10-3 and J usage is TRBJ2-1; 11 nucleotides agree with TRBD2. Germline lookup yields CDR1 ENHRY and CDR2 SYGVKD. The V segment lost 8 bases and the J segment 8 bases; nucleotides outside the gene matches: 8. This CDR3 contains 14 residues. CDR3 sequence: CAISGLADGYEQFF. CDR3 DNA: TGTGCCATCTCGGGACTAGCGGATGGCTATGAGCAGTTCTTC.

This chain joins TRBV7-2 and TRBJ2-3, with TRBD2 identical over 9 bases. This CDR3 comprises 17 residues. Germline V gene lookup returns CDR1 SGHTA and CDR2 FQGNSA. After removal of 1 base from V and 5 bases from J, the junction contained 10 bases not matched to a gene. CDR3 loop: CASSLVGTSIGVDTQYF. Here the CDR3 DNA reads TGTGCCAGCAGCTTAGTGGGGACTAGCATAGGAGTAGATACGCAGTATTTT.

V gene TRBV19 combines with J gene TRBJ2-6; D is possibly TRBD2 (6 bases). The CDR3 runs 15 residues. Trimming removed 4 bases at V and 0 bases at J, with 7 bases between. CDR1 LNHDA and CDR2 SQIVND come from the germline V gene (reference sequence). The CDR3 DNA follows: TGTGCCAGTAGTACCGGGAGCTCTGGGGCCAACGTCCTGACTTTC. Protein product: CASSTGSSGANVLTF.

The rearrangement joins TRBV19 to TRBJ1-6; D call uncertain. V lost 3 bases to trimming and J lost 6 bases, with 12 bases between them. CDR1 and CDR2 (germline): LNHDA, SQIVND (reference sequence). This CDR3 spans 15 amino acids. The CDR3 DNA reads TGTGCCAGTAGTATCGGACTCGGAACTAATTCACCCCTCCACTTT. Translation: CASSIGLGTNSPLHF.

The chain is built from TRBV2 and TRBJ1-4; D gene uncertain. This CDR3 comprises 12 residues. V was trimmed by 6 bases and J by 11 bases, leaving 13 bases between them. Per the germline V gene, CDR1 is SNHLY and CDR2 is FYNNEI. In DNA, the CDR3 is TGTGCCAGCAGCGTTCAACAAACCAAACTGTTTTTT. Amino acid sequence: CASSVQQTKLFF.

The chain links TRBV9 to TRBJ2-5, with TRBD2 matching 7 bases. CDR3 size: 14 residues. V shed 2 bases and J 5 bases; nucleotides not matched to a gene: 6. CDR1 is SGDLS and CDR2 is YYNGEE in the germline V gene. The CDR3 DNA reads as TGTGCCAGCAGCGTTGAGGGAGGGCGCGAGACCCAGTACTTC. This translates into CASSVEGGRETQYF.

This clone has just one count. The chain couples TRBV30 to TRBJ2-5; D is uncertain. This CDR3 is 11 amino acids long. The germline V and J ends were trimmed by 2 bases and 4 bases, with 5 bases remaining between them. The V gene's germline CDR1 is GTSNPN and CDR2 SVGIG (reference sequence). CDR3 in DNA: TGTGCCTGGAGTCTCCGAGAGACCCAGTACTTC. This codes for CAWSLRETQYF.

CDR3 in DNA: TGCGCCAGCAGCCAAGAGGGGACAGGGTCCACAGATACGCAGTATTTT. It is translated as CASSQEGTGSTDTQYF. The rearrangement uses TRBV4-3 and TRBJ2-3; 9 bases agree with TRBD1. The CDR3 spans 16 residues. Losses at the gene ends were 0 bases for V and 2 bases for J; bases not matched to a gene: 3. Germline values: CDR1 LGHNA, CDR2 YSLEER.

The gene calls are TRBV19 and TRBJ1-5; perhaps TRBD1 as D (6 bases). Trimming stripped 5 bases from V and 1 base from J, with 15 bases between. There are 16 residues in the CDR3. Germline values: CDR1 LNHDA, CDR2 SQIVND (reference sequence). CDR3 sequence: CASSVLQGSSNQPQHF. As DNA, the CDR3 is TGTGCCAGTAGTGTTCTTCAGGGGTCGAGCAATCAGCCCCAGCATTTT.

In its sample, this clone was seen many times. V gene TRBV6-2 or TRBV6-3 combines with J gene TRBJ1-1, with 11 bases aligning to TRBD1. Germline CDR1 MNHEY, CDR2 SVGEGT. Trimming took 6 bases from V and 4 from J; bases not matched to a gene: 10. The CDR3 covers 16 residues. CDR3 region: CASSRDRGSRGTEAFF. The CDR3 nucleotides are TGTGCCAGCAGCAGGGACAGGGGGTCCCGGGGCACTGAAGCTTTCTTT.

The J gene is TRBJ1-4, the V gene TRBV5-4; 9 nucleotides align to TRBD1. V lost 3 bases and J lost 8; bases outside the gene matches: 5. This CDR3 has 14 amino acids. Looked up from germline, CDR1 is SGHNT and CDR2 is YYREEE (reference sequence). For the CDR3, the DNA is TGTGCCAGCAGCTCCGCCGGGACAGGGGAAAAACTGTTTTTT. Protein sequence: CASSSAGTGEKLFF.

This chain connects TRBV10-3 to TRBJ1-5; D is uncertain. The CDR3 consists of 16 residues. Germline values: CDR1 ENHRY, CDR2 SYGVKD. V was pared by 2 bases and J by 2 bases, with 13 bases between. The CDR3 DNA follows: TGTGCCATCAGTGAGCGGGCCAGCGGGGGCAATCAGCCCCAGCATTTT. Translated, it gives CAISERASGGNQPQHF.

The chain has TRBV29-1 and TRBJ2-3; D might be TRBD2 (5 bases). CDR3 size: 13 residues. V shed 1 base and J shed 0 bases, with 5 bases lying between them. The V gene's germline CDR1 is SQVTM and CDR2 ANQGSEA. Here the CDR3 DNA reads TGCAGCGTTGAAGCGGGGAGCACAGATACGCAGTATTTT. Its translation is CSVEAGSTDTQYF.

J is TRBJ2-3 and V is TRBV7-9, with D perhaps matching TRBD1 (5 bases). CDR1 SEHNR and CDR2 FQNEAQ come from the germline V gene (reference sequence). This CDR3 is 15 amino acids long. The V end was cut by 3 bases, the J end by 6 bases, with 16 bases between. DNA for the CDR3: TGTGCCAGCAGCTTGACAGCCGGTACGGTGGATACGCAGTATTTT. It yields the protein CASSLTAGTVDTQYF.

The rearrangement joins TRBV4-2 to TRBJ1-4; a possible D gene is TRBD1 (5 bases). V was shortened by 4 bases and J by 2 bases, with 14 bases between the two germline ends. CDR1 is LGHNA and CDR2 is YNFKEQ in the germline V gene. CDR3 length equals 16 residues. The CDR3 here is CASSLSGGVTNEKLFF. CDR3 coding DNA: TGTGCCAGCAGCCTTTCGGGAGGGGTGACTAATGAAAAACTGTTTTTT.

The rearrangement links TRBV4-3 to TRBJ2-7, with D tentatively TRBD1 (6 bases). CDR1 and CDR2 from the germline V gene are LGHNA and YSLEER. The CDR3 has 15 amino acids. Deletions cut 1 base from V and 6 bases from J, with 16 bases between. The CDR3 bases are TGCGCCAGCAGCCAAGGGACAGATCATATGCGCGAGCAGTACTTC. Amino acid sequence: CASSQGTDHMREQYF.

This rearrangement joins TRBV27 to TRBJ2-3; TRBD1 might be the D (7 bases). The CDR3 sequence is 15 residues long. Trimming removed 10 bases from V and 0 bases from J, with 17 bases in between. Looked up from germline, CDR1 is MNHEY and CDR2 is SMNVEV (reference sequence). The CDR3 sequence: CATSQGGISTDTQYF. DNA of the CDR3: TGTGCCACCTCCCAGGGGGGTATAAGCACAGATACGCAGTATTTT.